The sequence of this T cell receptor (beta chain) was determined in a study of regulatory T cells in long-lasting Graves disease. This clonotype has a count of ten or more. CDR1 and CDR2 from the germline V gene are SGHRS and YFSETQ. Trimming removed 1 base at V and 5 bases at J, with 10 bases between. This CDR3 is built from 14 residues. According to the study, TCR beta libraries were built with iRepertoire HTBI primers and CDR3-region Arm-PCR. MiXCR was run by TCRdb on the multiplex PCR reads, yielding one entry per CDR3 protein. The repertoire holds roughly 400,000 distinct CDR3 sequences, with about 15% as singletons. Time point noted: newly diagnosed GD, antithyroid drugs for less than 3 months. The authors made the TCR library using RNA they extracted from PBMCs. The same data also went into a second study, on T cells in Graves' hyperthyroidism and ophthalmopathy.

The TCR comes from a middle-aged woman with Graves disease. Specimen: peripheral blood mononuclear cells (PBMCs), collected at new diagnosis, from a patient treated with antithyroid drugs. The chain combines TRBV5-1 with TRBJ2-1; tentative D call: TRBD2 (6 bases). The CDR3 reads CASSLWGGDNEQFF. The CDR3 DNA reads TGCGCCAGCAGCTTGTGGGGCGGGGACAATGAGCAGTTCTTC. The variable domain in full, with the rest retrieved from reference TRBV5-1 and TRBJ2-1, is KAGVTQTPRYLIKTRGQQVTLSCSPISGHRSVSWYQQTPGQGLQFLFEYFSETQRNKGNFPGRFSGRQFSNSRSEMNVSTLELGDSALYLCASSLWGGDNEQFFGPGTRLTVL.